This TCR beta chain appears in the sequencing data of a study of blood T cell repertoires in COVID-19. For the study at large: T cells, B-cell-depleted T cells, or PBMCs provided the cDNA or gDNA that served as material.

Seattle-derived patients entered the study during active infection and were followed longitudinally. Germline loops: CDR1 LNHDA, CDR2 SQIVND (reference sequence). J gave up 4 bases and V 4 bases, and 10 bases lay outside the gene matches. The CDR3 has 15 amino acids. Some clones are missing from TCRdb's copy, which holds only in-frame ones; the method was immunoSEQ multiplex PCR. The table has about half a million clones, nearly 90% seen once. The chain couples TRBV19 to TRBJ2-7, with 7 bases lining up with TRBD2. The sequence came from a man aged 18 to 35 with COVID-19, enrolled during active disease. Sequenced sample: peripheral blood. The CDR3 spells CASSTHRREGYEQYF. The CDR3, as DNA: TGTGCCAGTAGTACTCATAGGAGGGAGGGTTACGAGCAGTACTTC.